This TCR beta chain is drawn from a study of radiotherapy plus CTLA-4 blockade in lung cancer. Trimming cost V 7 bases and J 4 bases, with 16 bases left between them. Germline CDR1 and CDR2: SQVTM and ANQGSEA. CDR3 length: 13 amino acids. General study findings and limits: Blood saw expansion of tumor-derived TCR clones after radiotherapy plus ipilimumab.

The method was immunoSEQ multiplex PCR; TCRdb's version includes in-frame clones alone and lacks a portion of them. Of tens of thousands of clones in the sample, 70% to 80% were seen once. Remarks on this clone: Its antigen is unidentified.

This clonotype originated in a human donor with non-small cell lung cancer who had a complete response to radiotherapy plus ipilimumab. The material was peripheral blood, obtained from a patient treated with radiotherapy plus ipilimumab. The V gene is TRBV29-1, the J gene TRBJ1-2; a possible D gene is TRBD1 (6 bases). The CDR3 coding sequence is TGCAGCGCCGTAATACAGGGATTCTATGGCTACACCTTC. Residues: CSAVIQGFYGYTF.